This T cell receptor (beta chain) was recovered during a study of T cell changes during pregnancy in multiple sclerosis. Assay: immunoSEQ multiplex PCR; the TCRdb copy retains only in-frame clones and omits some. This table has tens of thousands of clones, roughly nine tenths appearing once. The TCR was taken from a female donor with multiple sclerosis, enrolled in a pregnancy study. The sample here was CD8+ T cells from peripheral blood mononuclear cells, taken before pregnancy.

The CDR3 sequence: CASGDLEQYF. CDR3 DNA sequence: TGTGCCTCGGGGGATCTCGAGCAGTACTTC. The genes are TRBV7-9 and TRBJ2-7, with D tentatively TRBD2 (6 bases). Germline values: CDR1 SEHNR, CDR2 FQNEAQ (reference sequence). V shed 11 bases and J shed 6 bases, with 11 bases lying between them. This CDR3 region has 10 residues.